The next 3 T cell receptor beta chains were all read from a single sample in a study of shared clonotypes between healthy human individuals. Assay used: immunoSEQ multiplex PCR; TCRdb lists only in-frame clones, some missing. The sample records 500,000 or so clones, approximately 95% being singletons. The sequenced sample consisted of naive CD4+ T cells sorted from blood. Subset here: CD45RA+ positively selected. The origin of the receptors is a woman aged 25 to 39 in good health.

Comments on this clone: A junction boundary mismatches the germline segment, possibly from a read error. This sequence joins TRBV2 and TRBJ1-2; 9 bases agree with TRBD1. Germline loops: CDR1 SNHLY, CDR2 FYNNEI. This CDR3 is 15 amino acids long. Written as DNA, the CDR3 is TGTGCCAGCAGGGAAGGGACAGGGAGGCTCGATGGCTACACCTTC. Translating it yields CASREGTGRLDGYTF. The whole variable domain, remainder taken from reference TRBV2 and TRBJ1-2, is EPEVTQTPSHQVTQMGQEVILRCVPISNHLYFYWYRQILGQKVEFLVSFYNNEISEKSEIFDDQFSVERPDGSNFTLKIRSTKLEDSAMYFCASREGTGRLDGYTFGSGTRLTVV.

The genes are TRBV15 and TRBJ1-1, with a possible D match to TRBD1 (5 bases). The CDR3 is made up of 12 amino acids. The germline V gene has CDR1 LNHNV and CDR2 YYDKDF (reference sequence). V lost 3 bases and J 6 bases, leaving 8 bases between the germline ends. The CDR3: CATSRGGAEAFF. For the CDR3, the DNA is TGTGCCACCAGCAGGGGGGGGGCTGAAGCTTTCTTT.

The chain is built from TRBV28 and TRBJ1-2; D unclear. The CDR3 is 14 residues long. Looked up from germline, CDR1 is MDHEN and CDR2 is SYDVKM. Trimming stripped 5 bases from V and 0 bases from J, with 10 bases between. The chain's CDR3 is CASSDLFSNYGYTF. In DNA, the CDR3 is TGTGCCAGCAGTGATTTGTTTTCTAACTATGGCTACACCTTC.